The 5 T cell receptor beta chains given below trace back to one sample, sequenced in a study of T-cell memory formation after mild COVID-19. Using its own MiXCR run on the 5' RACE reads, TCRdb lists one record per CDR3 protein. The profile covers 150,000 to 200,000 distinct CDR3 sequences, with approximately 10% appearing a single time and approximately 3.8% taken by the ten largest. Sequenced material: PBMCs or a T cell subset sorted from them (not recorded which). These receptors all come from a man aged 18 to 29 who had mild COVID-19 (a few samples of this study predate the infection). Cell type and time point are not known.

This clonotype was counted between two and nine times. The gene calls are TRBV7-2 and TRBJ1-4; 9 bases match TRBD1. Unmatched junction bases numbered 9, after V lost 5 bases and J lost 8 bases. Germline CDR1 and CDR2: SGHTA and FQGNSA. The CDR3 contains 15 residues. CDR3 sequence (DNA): TGTGCCAGCAGCCCCTACAGGGGGCGCTGGGAAAAACTGTTTTTT. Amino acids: CASSPYRGRWEKLFF.

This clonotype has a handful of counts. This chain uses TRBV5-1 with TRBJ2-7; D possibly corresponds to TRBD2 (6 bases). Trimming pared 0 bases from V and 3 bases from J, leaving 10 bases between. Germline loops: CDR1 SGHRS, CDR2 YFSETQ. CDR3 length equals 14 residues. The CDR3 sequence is CASSLAGDFYEQYF. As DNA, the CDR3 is TGCGCCAGCAGCTTGGCCGGGGACTTCTACGAGCAGTACTTC.

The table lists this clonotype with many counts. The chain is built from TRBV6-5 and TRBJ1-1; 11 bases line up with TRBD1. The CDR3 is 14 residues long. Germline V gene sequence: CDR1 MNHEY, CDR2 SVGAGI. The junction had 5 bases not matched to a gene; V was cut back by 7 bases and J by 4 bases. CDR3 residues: CASMLGTGGTEAFF. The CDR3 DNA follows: TGTGCCAGCATGTTAGGGACAGGGGGCACTGAAGCTTTCTTT.

The DNA of the CDR3 is TGTGCCAGCAGCTTAAGGGCCCCAGGAACTGAAGCTTTCTTT. This codes for CASSLRAPGTEAFF. This sequence joins TRBV7-8 and TRBJ1-1; D ambiguous. Germline CDR1 reads SGHVS; CDR2 reads FQNEAQ. The CDR3 is 14 amino acids. V was cut by 2 bases and J by 5 bases, with 12 bases left in between.

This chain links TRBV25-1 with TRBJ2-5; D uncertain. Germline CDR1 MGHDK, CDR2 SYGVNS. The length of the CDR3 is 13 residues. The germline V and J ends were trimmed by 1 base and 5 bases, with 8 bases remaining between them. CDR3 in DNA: TGTGCCAGCAGTGAATTGGTTACGGAGACCCAGTACTTC. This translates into CASSELVTETQYF. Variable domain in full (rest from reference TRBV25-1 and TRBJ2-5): EADIYQTPRYLVIGTGKKITLECSQTMGHDKMYWYQQDPGMELHLIHYSYGVNSTEKGDLSSESTVSRIRTEHFPLTLESARPSHTSQYLCASSELVTETQYFGPGTRLLVL.